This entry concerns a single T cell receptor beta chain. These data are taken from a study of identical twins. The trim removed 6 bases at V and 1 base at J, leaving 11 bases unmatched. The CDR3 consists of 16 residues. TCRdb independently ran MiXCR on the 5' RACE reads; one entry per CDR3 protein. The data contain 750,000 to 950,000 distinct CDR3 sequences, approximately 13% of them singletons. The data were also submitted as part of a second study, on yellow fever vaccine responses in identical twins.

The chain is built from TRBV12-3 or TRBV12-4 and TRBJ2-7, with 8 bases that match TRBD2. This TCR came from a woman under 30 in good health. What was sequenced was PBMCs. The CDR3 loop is CASRLSGSRRSYEQYF. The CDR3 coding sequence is TGTGCCAGCAGGCTGAGCGGGAGCCGGCGATCCTACGAGCAGTACTTC.